This T cell receptor (beta chain) was recorded in a study of T cells in Graves' hyperthyroidism and ophthalmopathy. Researchers amplified the TCR beta CDR3 regions from RNA transcripts. When the TCR CDR3 underwent first-round RT-PCR, the HTBI primer set was used. TCRdb analysed the multiplex PCR reads with MiXCR anew, one entry per CDR3 protein. Of 95,000 to 110,000 distinct CDR3 sequences listed, approximately 50% were seen once; the top ten hold approximately 25%. Study results and limitations: Stable hyperthyroidism was separated from ophthalmopathy by a model based on 13 V-J features. With a median lead of 6.5 months before onset, the model predicted ophthalmopathy.

Patients having uncontrolled infection, another autoimmune disease, pregnancy or lactation were not included. Used for diagnoses were clinical symptoms, serum thyroxine and TRAb, thyroid ultrasound and orbital computed tomography. This clonotype was observed many times. Antigen specificity is unknown. Per the germline V gene, CDR1 is LNHDA and CDR2 is SQIVND (reference sequence). The CDR3 extends over 13 amino acids. V gave up 4 bases and J gave up 5 bases; unmatched junction bases: 4. The sequence derives from a middle-aged man with Graves' hyperthyroidism. Source material: blood. This chain joins TRBV19 and TRBJ2-5, with TRBD1 matching 7 bases. CDR3 region: CASSKGTVETQYF. In nucleotides, the CDR3 is TGTGCCAGTAGTAAGGGGACAGTGGAGACCCAGTACTTC.